Here is one TCR beta chain with its context. This sample stems from a study of blood T cell repertoires in COVID-19. Study information: The samples span acute and convalescent COVID-19 from the United States, Italy and Spain. Sources were T cells, B-cell-depleted T cells, or PBMCs; the material itself was cDNA or gDNA.

The CDR3 spans 16 residues. Trimming removed 7 bases from V and 0 bases from J; junction bases left unmatched: 8. Per the germline V gene, CDR1 is LNHDA and CDR2 is SQIVND (reference sequence). The table came from immunoSEQ multiplex PCR; TCRdb's copy has only in-frame clones and leaves some out. The data contain about 150,000 clones, approximately 87% of them singletons. Sequenced sample: peripheral blood. The receptor's source is a woman aged 45 to 65 with active or convalescent COVID-19. The chain has TRBV19 and TRBJ1-1; TRBD1 matches at 10 bases. CDR3 protein: CASKWTGGTMNTEAFF. Here the CDR3 DNA reads TGTGCCAGTAAATGGACAGGGGGGACGATGAACACTGAAGCTTTCTTT. Complete variable domain (other parts from reference TRBV19 and TRBJ1-1): DGGITQSPKYLFRKEGQNVTLSCEQNLNHDAMYWYRQDPGQGLRLIYYSQIVNDFQKGDIAEGYSVSREKKESFPLTVTSAQKNPTAFYLCASKWTGGTMNTEAFFGQGTRLTVV.